This TCR beta chain comes out of a study of PD-1 blockade in mismatch repair-deficient tumors. Across the study: Patients had over ten mismatch repair-deficient cancer types and were previously treated and progressing.

PCR or immunohistochemistry showed mismatch repair deficiency in every enrolled patient. The TCR-sequenced patients were a few responders to pembrolizumab. Study results and caveats: After pembrolizumab, tumor-resident clones rose rapidly, then generally contracted before radiologic responses.

This clone has more than one count but fewer than ten. Its target is not known. Assay: immunoSEQ multiplex PCR; the TCRdb copy retains only in-frame clones and omits some. The table records approximately 79,000 clones, 80% to 90% of them present only once. Sequences were derived from peripheral blood, sampled 44 weeks after starting pembrolizumab. The sequence came from an adult with mismatch repair-deficient cancer.

This CDR3 is CASRGVGKNIQYF. The CDR3 DNA is TGTGCCAGCAGAGGGGTGGGCAAAAACATTCAGTACTTC. The chain uses TRBV6-1 and TRBJ2-4; D might be TRBD1 (5 bases). The germline gives CDR1 MNHNS, CDR2 SASEGT. The V and J ends lost 6 bases and 3 bases respectively, with 9 bases between them. CDR3 size: 13 residues.